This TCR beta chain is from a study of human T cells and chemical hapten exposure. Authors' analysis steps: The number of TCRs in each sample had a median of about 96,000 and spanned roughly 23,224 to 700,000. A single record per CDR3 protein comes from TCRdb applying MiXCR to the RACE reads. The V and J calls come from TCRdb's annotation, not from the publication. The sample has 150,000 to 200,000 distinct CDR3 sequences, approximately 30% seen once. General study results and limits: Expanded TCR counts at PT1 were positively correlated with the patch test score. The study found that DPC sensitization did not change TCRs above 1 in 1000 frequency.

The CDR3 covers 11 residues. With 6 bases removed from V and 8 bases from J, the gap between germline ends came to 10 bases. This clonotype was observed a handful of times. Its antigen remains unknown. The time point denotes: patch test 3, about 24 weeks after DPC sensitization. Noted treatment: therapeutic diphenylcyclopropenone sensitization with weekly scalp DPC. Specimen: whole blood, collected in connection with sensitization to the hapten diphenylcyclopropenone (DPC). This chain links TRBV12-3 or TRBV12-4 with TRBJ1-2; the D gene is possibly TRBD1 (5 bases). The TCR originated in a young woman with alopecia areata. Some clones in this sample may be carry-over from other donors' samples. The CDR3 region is CASSSGIGYTF. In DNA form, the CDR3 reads TGTGCCAGCAGCTCAGGGATAGGCTACACCTTC.